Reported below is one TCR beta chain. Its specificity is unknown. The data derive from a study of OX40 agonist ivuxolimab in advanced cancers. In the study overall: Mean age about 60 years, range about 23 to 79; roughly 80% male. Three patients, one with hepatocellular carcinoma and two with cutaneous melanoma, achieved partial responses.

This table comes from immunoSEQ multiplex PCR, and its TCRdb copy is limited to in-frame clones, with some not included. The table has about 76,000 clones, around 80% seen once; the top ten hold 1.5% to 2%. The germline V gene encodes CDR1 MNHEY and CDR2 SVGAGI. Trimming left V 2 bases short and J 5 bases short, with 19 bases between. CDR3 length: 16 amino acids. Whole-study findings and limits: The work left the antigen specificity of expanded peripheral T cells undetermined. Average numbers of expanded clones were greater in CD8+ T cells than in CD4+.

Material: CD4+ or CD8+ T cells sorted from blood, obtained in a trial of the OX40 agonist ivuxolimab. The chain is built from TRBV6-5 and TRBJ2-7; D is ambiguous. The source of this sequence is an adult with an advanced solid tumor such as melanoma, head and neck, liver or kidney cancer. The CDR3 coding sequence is TGTGCCAGCAGTTACACTCGACCCCTAACTGGAAACGAGCAGTACTTC. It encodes CASSYTRPLTGNEQYF.